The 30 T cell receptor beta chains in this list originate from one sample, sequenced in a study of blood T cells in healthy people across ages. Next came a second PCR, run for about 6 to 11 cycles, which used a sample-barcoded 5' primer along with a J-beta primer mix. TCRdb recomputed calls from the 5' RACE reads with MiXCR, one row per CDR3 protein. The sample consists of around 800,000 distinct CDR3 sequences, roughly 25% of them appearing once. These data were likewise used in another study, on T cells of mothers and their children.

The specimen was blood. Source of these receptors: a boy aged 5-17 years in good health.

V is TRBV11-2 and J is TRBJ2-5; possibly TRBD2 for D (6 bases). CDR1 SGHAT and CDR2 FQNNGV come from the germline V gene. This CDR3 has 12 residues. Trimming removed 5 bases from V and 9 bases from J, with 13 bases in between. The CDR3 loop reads CASSPGTSPQYF. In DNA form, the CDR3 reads TGTGCCAGCAGCCCCGGGACTTCTCCCCAGTACTTC.

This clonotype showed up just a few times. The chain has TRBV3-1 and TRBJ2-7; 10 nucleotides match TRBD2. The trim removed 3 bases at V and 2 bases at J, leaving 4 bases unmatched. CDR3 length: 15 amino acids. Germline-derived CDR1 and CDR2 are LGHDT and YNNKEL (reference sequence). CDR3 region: CASSHPSGGAYEQYF. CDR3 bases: TGTGCCAGCAGCCACCCTAGCGGGGGAGCCTACGAGCAGTACTTC.

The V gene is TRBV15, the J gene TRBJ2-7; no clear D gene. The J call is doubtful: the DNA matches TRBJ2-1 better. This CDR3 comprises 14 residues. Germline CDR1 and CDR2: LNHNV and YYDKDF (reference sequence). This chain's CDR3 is CATSRDPHTTEQFF. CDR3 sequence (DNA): TGTGCCACCAGCAGAGATCCTCATACTACTGAGCAGTTCTTC.

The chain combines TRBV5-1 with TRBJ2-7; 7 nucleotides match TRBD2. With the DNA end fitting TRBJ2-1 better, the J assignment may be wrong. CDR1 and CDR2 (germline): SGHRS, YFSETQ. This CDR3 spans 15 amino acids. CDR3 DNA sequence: TGCGCCAGCAGCGGGGGGGGAGCGGGGCAGGATGAGCAGTTCTTC. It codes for CASSGGGAGQDEQFF.

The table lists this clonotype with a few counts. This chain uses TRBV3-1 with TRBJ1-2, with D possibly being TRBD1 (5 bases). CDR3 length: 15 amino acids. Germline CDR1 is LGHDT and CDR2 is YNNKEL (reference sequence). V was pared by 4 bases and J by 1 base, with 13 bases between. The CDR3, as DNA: TGTGCCAGCAGCCCTGTAGGGACCGTTAACTATGGCTACACCTTC. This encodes CASSPVGTVNYGYTF.

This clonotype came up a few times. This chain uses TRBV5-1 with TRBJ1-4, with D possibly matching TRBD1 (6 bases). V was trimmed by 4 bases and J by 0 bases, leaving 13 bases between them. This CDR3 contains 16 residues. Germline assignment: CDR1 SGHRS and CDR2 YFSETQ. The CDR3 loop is CASSTGIVATNEKLFF. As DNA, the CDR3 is TGCGCCAGCAGCACAGGGATAGTGGCAACTAATGAAAAACTGTTTTTT.

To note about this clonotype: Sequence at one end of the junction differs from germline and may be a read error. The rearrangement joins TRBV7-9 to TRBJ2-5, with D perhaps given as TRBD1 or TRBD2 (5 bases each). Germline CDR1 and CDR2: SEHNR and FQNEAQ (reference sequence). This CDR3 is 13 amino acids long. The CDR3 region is CASGLAPRDPTYF. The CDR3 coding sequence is TGTGCCAGCGGCTTAGCGCCCCGGGACCCCACATACTTC.

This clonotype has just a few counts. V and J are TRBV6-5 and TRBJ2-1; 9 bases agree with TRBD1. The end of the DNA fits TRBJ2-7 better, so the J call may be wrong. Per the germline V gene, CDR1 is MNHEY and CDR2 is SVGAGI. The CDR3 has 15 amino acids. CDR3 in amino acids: CASSYSTGQGYEQYF. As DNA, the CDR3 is TGTGCCAGCAGTTATTCCACGGGACAGGGCTACGAGCAGTACTTC.

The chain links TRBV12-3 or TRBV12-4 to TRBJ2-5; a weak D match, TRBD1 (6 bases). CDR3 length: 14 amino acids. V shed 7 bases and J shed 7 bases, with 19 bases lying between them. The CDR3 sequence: CASTDRQGTGTQYF. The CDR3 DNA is TGTGCCAGCACCGACCGGCAGGGGACGGGGACCCAGTACTTC.

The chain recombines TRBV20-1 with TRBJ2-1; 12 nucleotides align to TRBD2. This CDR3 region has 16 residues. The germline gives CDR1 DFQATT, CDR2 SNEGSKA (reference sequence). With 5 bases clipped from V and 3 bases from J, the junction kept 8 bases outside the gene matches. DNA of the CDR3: TGCAGTGCTCCGCGACTAGCGGGGGATTTCTACAATGAGCAGTTCTTC. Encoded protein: CSAPRLAGDFYNEQFF.

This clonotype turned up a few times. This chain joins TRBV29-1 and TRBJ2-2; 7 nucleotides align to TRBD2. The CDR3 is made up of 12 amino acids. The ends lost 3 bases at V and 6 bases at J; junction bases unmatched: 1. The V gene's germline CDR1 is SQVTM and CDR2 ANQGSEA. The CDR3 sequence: CSVERGSGELFF. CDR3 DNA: TGCAGCGTTGAGCGGGGGTCCGGGGAGCTGTTTTTT.

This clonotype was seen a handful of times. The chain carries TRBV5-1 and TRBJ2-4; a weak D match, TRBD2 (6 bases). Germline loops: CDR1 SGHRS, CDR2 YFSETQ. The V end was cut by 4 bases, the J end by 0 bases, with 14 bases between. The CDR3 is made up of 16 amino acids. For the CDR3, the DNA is TGCGCCAGCAGCCCGGGGTTAGCGGTAGCCAAAAACATTCAGTACTTC. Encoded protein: CASSPGLAVAKNIQYF. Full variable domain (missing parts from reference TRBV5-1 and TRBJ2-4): KAGVTQTPRYLIKTRGQQVTLSCSPISGHRSVSWYQQTPGQGLQFLFEYFSETQRNKGNFPGRFSGRQFSNSRSEMNVSTLELGDSALYLCASSPGLAVAKNIQYFGAGTRLSVL.

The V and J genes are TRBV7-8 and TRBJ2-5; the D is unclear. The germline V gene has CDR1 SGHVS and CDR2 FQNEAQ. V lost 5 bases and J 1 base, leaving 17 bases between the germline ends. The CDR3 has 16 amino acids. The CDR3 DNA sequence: TGTGCCAGCAGCCGGATGTCGCCCCGCTTCCAAGAGACCCAGTACTTC. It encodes CASSRMSPRFQETQYF.

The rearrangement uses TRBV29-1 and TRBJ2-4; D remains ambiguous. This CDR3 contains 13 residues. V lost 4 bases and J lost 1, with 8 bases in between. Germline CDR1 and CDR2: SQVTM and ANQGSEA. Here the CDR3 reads CSVVSRAKNIQYF. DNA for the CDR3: TGCAGCGTTGTAAGCAGGGCCAAAAACATTCAGTACTTC.

For the CDR3, the DNA is TGTGCCAGCAGGCGACAGGTTGCGAACACCGGGGAGCTGTTTTTT. This sequence encodes CASRRQVANTGELFF. The V call is TRBV12-3 or TRBV12-4, the J call TRBJ2-2; D is perhaps TRBD1 (6 bases). The CDR3 spans 15 residues. With 6 bases removed from V and 0 bases from J, the gap between germline ends came to 11 bases.

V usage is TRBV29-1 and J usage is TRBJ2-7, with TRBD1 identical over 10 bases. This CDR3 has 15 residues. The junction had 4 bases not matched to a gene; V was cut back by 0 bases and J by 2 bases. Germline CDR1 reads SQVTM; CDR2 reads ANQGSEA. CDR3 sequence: CSVEDPGTGAYEQYF. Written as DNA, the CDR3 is TGCAGCGTTGAAGACCCCGGGACAGGGGCCTACGAGCAGTACTTC.

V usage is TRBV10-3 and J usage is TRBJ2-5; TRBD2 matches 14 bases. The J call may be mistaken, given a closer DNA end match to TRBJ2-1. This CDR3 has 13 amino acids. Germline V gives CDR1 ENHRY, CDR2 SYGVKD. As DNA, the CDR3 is TGTGCCATCAGGGGACTAGCGGGGGCCGAACAGTTCTTC. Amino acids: CAIRGLAGAEQFF.

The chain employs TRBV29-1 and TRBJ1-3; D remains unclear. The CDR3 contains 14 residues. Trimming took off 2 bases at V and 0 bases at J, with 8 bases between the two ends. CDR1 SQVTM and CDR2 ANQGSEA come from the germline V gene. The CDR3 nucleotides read TGCAGCGTTGAAATGGGAAACTCTGGAAACACCATATATTTT. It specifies CSVEMGNSGNTIYF. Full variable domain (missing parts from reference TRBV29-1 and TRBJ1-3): SAVISQKPSRDICQRGTSLTIQCQVDSQVTMMFWYRQQPGQSLTLIATANQGSEATYESGFVIDKFPISRPNLTFSTLTVSNMSPEDSSIYLCSVEMGNSGNTIYFGEGSWLTVV.

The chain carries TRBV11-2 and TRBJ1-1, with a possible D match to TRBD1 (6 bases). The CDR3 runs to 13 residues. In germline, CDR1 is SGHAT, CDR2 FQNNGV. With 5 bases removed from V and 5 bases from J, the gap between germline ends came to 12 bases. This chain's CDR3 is CASSEGGRTEAFF. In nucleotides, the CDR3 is TGTGCCAGCAGCGAAGGGGGGCGGACTGAAGCTTTCTTT.

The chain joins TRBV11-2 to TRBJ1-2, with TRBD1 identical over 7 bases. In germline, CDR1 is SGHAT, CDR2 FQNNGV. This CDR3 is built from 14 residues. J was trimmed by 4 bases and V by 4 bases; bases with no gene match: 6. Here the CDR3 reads CASSSQGGSYGYTF. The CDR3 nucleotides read TGTGCCAGCAGCTCCCAGGGGGGCTCCTATGGCTACACCTTC.

CDR3 in amino acids: CASSQYHISGNTIYF. CDR3 sequence (DNA): TGCGCCAGCAGCCAATATCATATCTCTGGAAACACCATATATTTT. The J gene is TRBJ1-3, the V gene TRBV4-3; D unclear. Per germline, CDR1 LGHNA and CDR2 YSLEER. The CDR3 covers 15 residues. V lost 2 bases, J lost 0 bases, and 8 bases lay in between.

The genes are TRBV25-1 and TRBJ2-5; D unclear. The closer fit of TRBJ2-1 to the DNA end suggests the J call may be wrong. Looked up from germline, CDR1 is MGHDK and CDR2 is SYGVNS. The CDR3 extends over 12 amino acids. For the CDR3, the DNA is TGTGCCAGCAGTGAAGACACACTTTCGCAGTTCTTC. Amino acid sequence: CASSEDTLSQFF.

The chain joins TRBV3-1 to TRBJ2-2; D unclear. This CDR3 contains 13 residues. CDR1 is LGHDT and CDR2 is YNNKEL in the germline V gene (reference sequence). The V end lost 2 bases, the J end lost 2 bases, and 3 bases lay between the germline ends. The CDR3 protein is CASSQSNTGELFF. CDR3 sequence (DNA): TGTGCCAGCAGCCAAAGCAACACCGGGGAGCTGTTTTTT.

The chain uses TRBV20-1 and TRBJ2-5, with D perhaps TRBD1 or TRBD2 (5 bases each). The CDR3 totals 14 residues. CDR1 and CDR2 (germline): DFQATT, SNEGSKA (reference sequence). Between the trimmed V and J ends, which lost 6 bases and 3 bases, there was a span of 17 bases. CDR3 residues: CSAETRDQKETQYF. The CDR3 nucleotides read TGCAGTGCAGAAACTCGGGACCAAAAAGAGACCCAGTACTTC.

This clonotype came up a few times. This CDR3 reads CASSSNFQETQYF. The CDR3, as DNA: TGTGCCAGCAGCTCAAACTTCCAAGAGACCCAGTACTTC. J is TRBJ2-5 and V is TRBV7-2; D gene uncertain. Germline V gives CDR1 SGHTA, CDR2 FQGNSA. This CDR3 is 13 amino acids long. Trimming pared 4 bases from V and 1 base from J, leaving 7 bases between.

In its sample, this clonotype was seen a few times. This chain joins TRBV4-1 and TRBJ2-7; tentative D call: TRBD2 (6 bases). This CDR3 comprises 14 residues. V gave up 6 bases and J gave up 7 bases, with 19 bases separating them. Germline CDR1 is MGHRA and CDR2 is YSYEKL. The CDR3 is CASRLLTSAGEQYF. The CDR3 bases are TGCGCCAGCAGATTGTTAACCTCCGCGGGGGAGCAGTACTTC.

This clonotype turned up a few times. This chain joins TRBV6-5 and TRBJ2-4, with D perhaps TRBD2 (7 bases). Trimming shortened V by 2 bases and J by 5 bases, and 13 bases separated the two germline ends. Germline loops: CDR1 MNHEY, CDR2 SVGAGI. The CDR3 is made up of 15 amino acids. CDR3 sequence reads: CASSYRGGGQNIQYF. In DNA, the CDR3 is TGTGCCAGCAGTTACCGAGGGGGAGGGCAAAACATTCAGTACTTC.

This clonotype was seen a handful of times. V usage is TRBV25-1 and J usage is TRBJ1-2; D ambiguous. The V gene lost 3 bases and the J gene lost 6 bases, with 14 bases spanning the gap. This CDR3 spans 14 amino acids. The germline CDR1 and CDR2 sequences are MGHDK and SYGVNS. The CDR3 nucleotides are TGTGCCAGCAGTGACCAGGATGCTGGGGATGGCTACACCTTC. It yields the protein CASSDQDAGDGYTF.

CDR3 sequence: CSVETNYGYTF. The CDR3, as DNA: TGCAGCGTTGAGACGAACTATGGCTACACCTTC. The gene calls are TRBV29-1 and TRBJ1-2; D remains unclear. V was trimmed by 3 bases and J by 2 bases, leaving 4 bases between them. CDR1 is SQVTM and CDR2 is ANQGSEA in the germline V gene. CDR3 size: 11 residues.

CDR3 in DNA: TGTGCCAGCAGCAGGACAGTCCCCTATGGCTACACCTTC. It codes for CASSRTVPYGYTF. The V call is TRBV9, the J call TRBJ1-2, with D possibly TRBD1 on 6 matching bases. The germline V and J ends were trimmed by 4 bases and 4 bases, with 11 bases remaining between them. Germline values: CDR1 SGDLS, CDR2 YYNGEE. The CDR3 is made up of 13 amino acids.